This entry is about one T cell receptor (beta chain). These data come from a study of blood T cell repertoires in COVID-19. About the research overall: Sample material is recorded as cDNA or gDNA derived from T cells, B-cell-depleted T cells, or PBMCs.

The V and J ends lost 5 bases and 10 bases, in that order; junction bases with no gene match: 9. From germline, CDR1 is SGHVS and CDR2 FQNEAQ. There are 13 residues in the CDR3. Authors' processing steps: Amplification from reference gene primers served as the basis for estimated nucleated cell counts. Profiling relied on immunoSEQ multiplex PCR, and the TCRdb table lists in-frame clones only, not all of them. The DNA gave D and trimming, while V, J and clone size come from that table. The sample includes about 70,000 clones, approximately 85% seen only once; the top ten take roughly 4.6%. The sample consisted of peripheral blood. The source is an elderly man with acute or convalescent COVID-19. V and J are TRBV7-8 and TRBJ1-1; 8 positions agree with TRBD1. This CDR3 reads CASSLDRGRAAFF. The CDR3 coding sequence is TGTGCCAGCAGCCTAGACAGGGGTCGGGCAGCTTTCTTT.